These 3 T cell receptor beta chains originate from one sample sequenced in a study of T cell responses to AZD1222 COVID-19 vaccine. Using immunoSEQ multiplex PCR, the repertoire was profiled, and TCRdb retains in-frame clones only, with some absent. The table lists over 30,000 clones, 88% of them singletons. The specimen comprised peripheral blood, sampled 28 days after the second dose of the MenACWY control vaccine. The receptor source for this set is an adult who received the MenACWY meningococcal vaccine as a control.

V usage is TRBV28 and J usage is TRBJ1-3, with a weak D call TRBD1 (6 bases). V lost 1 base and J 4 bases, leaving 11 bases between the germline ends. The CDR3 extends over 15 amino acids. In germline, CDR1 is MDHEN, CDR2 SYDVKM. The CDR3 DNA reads TGTGCCAGCAGTTTATACAGGGTGTACGGAAACACCATATATTTT. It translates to CASSLYRVYGNTIYF.

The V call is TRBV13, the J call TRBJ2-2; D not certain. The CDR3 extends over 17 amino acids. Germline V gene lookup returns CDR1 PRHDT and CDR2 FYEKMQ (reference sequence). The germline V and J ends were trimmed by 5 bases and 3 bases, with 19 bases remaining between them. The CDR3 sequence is CASSTLIPQSYTGELFF. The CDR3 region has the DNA TGTGCCAGCAGCACTCTGATTCCACAATCTTACACCGGGGAGCTGTTTTTT.

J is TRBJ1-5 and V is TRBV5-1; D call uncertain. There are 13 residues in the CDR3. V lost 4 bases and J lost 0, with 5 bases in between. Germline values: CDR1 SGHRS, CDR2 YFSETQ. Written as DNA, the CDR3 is TGCGCCAGCAGCCGGGGTAGCAATCAGCCCCAGCATTTT. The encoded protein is CASSRGSNQPQHF.